A selection of T cell receptor beta chains follows, all from one sample in a study of blood T cell repertoires in COVID-19. TCRdb keeps only in-frame clones here, not all; method: immunoSEQ multiplex PCR. Among 35,000 to 55,000 clones listed, roughly 90% were seen once. The sample taken for sequencing was peripheral blood. The receptors stem from a man between 65 and 85 years old with active COVID-19. Both conserved end residues are part of each CDR3.

v_gene: TRBV20-1; j_gene: TRBJ2-1; CDR3aa: CSARSWTEQFF
v_gene: TRBV6-2/TRBV6-3; j_gene: TRBJ2-2; CDR3aa: CASSFLAGGPYKWNTGELFF
v_gene: TRBV4-1; j_gene: TRBJ2-2; CDR3aa: CASGNPVTSGSARGTGELFF
v_gene: TRBV5-1; j_gene: TRBJ2-7; CDR3aa: CASSLWDIRGEQYF
v_gene: TRBV7-2; j_gene: TRBJ2-5; CDR3aa: CASSSPGLAGGGVQETQYF
v_gene: TRBV5-1; j_gene: TRBJ1-2; CDR3aa: CASSSGTGQGYTF
v_gene: TRBV7-9; j_gene: TRBJ2-3; CDR3aa: CASSPTSGTGTDTQYF
v_gene: TRBV28; j_gene: TRBJ1-3; CDR3aa: CASSDHRSSGNTIYF
v_gene: TRBV14; j_gene: TRBJ2-3; CDR3aa: CASSPRVGLGTDTQYF
v_gene: TRBV6-5; j_gene: TRBJ2-2; CDR3aa: CASRMGQNTGELFF
v_gene: TRBV9; j_gene: TRBJ2-7; CDR3aa: CASSVAETSGRASYEQYF
v_gene: TRBV19; j_gene: TRBJ1-1; CDR3aa: CARSRTGWDTEAFF
v_gene: TRBV6-5; j_gene: TRBJ1-6; CDR3aa: CASSRVNSPLHF
v_gene: TRBV7-2; j_gene: TRBJ2-3; CDR3aa: CASSLHRSGTDTQYF
v_gene: TRBV2; j_gene: TRBJ2-5; CDR3aa: CASSQDRSRFETQYF
v_gene: TRBV6-5; j_gene: TRBJ2-5; CDR3aa: CASSYSLARLKETQYF
v_gene: TRBV5-1; j_gene: TRBJ1-2; CDR3aa: CASSLAGGRGYGYTF
v_gene: TRBV11-2; j_gene: TRBJ1-4; CDR3aa: CASSLMGRGANEKLFF
v_gene: TRBV15; j_gene: TRBJ2-2; CDR3aa: CATSREGVLINTGELFF
v_gene: TRBV29-1; j_gene: TRBJ1-2; CDR3aa: CSVEKISDYGYTF
v_gene: TRBV5-5; j_gene: TRBJ2-7; CDR3aa: CASSAGTGGASPYEQYF
v_gene: TRBV15; j_gene: TRBJ2-3; CDR3aa: CATSVRLSTDTQYF
v_gene: TRBV5-1; j_gene: TRBJ1-2; CDR3aa: CASSLDRGGVRGYTF
v_gene: TRBV5-1; j_gene: TRBJ2-7; CDR3aa: CASSLMRGRGASYEQYF
v_gene: TRBV5-1; j_gene: TRBJ2-3; CDR3aa: CASSRWDRRTDTQYF
v_gene: TRBV11-2; j_gene: TRBJ1-5; CDR3aa: CASSLRTGVGQPQHF
v_gene: TRBV9; j_gene: TRBJ2-2; CDR3aa: CASSVGAGSGELFF
v_gene: TRBV6-5; j_gene: TRBJ1-3; CDR3aa: CASSYGTGAGNTIYF